This TCR beta chain was found in a study of regulatory T cells in long-lasting Graves disease (TCRdb year 2021). About the investigation overall: Persistent Graves' disease meant more than 5 years of antithyroid drug treatment with TSH receptor autoantibodies that stayed positive. Patients with persistent Graves' disease were compared with patients with newly diagnosed Graves' disease using TCR sequencing and RNA sequencing of peripheral blood. The study was conducted in China and was registered as a clinical trial. A total of about 33 samples underwent TCR sequencing, from about 13 patients with persistent Graves' disease and approximately 20 patients with newly diagnosed Graves' disease. Persistent Graves' disease patients in the clinical cohort had taken antithyroid drugs for roughly ten years on average.

Receptors were amplified or captured by multiplex PCR. Sequencing was carried out with an Illumina HiSeq 4000. CDR3 regions were amplified by Arm-PCR with iRepertoire HTBI primers to construct TCR beta libraries. Before sequencing, the PCR products underwent gel purification. As for the original processing: Across samples, 55 to 80 TRBV and 13 to 15 TRBJ segments were identified and used for gene usage analysis of CDR3 amino acid clonotypes. Filtered high-quality paired reads were merged into contigs using COPE and FqMerger. BLAST was used to align contigs to IMGT TRBV, TRBD and TRBJ reference genes, with CDR3 defined following IMGT. Clonotypes above 0.1% frequency were classified as highly expanded clones. Shannon entropy served as the measure of repertoire diversity, while the Gini coefficient captured V-J evenness. Clonotypes shared by more than one individual were considered public. TCRdb reprocessed the public reads (quality trimming at Q25 with fastp, clone calling with MiXCR) and kept in-frame beta chains. Rows with one shared CDR3 protein collapse into an entry with the most common genes and DNA. Clone size and V and J calls follow TCRdb, not the original study. The table for this sample lists some 430,000 distinct CDR3 sequences; 20% to 25% of them were counted only once. The ten largest clonotypes hold 7% to 9% of the sample.

At the junction V is shortened by 0 bases and J by 7 bases, with 17 bases in between. The germline V gene provides CDR1 SGHRS and CDR2 YFSETQ. From cysteine to phenylalanine, the CDR3 is 16 amino acids long. Of the read, only the CDR3 DNA is kept; its 48 bases are in frame from base 1. Overall study results and their limits: The authors noted that the small sample size was a limitation that may lower accuracy. More public clonotypes were shared among persistent patients (around 3,000) than among newly diagnosed patients (under 1,000). Preferential use of TRBV28, TRBJ1-2 and TRBJ2-5 was observed in persistent disease, whereas TRBV20-1 and TRBJ2-1 were favored in newly diagnosed disease. The study examined only peripheral blood because the primary lesion, thyroid tissue, could not be accessed. Lower TCR Shannon entropy and fewer highly expanded clones were observed in persistent Graves' disease patients than in newly diagnosed patients, which suggested clonal expansion. Only the TCR beta chain was sequenced and analyzed.

This clonotype came up a few times. There is no known antigen for this receptor. There are no base qualities to consult, and no much larger clone falls within one base. Explained via the paper, the time point label denotes: persistent/refractory GD, antithyroid drugs over 5 years with positive TRAb. For both TCR sequencing and RNA sequencing, RNA was extracted from PBMCs using TRIzol. Graves' disease was diagnosed according to American Thyroid Association guidelines. The patients came from an endocrinology department in Xi'an, China. From each patient, around 9 milliliters of peripheral blood was collected into an EDTA anticoagulant tube. Ficoll Paque Plus density gradient separation was used to isolate PBMCs, and no further T cell sorting was performed. An Agilent 2100 Bioanalyzer and agarose gel were used to check RNA quality, while a NanoDrop 2000 measured RNA concentration.

This sequence uses TRBV5-1 and TRBJ2-1; matching of 6 bases hints at TRBD2 as the D gene. The receptor's source is a female donor with Graves disease. The sample was peripheral blood mononuclear cells (PBMCs), taken when the disease was refractory, from a patient treated with antithyroid drugs. The sequenced DNA is TGCGCCAGCAGCTTGGGGGTTTGGGGCGGGACTAATGAGCAGTTCTTC. It translates as CASSLGVWGGTNEQFF.